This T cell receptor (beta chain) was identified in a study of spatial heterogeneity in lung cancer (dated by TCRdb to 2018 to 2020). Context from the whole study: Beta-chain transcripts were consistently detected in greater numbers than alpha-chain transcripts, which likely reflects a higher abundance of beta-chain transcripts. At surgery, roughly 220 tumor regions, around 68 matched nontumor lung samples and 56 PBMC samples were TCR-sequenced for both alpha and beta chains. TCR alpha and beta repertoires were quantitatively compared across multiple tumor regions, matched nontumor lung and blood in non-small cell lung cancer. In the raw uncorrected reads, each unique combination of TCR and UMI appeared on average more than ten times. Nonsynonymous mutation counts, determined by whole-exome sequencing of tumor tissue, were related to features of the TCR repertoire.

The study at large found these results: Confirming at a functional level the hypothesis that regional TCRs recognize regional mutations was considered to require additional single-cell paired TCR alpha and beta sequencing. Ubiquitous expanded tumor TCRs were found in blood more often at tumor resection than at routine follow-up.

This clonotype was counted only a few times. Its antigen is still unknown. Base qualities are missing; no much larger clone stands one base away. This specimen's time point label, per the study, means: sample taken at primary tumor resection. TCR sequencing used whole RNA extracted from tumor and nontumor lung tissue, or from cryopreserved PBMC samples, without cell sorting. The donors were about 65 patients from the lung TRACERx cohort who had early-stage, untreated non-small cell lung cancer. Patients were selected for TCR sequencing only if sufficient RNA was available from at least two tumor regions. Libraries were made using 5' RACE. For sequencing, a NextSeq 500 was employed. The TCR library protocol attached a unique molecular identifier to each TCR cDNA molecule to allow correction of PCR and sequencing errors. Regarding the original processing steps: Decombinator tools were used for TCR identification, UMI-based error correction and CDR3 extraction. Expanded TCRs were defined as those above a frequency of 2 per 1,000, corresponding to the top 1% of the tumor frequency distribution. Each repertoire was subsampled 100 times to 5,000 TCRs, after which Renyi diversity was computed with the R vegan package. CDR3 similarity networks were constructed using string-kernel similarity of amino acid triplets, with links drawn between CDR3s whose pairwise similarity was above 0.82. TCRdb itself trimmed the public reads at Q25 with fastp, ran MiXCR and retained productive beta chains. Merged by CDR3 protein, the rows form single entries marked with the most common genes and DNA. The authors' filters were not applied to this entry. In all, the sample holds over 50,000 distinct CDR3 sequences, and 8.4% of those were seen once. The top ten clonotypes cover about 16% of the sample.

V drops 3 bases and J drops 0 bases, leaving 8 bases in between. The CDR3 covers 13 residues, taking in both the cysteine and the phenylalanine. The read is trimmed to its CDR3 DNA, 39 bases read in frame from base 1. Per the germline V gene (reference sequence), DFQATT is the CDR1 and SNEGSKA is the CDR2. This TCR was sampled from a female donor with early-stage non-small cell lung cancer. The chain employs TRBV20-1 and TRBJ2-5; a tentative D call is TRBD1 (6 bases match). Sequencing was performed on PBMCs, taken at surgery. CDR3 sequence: CSARGHNQETQYF. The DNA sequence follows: TGCAGTGCTAGGGGACACAACCAAGAGACCCAGTACTTC.